Following are 25 T cell receptor beta chains from one sample sequenced in a study of a mutant IDH1 vaccine in newly diagnosed glioma. Assay: immunoSEQ multiplex PCR; the TCRdb copy retains only in-frame clones and omits some. The table shows 35,000 to 45,000 clones, with approximately 90% occurring only once. No antigen is known for these receptors. Time point defined: week 5, during vaccination. Vaccine doses each comprised 300 ug of mutant IDH1 20-mer peptide, with topical imiquimod. The sample here was PBMCs, taken from a glioma patient whose treatment included an IDH1 peptide vaccine. Receptors were obtained from a man between 50 and 59 years old with glioma.

J is TRBJ2-1 and V is TRBV5-6; 7 nucleotides agree with TRBD1. Per the germline V gene, CDR1 is SGHDT and CDR2 is YYEEEE. The CDR3 is made up of 14 amino acids. V was pared by 0 bases and J by 4 bases, with 1 base of the junction left unmatched. DNA for the CDR3: TGTGCCAGCAGCTTGGCCAGGGGGTACAATGAGCAGTTCTTC. This translates into CASSLARGYNEQFF.

This clone appeared a single time. This sequence joins TRBV7-6 and TRBJ2-7; D tentatively fits TRBD1 or TRBD2 (5 bases each). V was trimmed by 4 bases and J by 4 bases, leaving 17 bases between them. Germline loops: CDR1 SGHVS, CDR2 FNYEAQ. The CDR3 is 15 residues long. This chain's CDR3 is CASSSWTRDAYEQYF. The DNA for the CDR3 is TGTGCCAGCAGCTCCTGGACTCGGGACGCTTACGAGCAGTACTTC.

The chain combines TRBV2 with TRBJ2-2, with D perhaps TRBD1 or TRBD2 (7 bases each). Germline assignment: CDR1 SNHLY and CDR2 FYNNEI. The CDR3 is 18 amino acids. Trimming shortened V by 7 bases and J by 6 bases, and 27 bases separated the two germline ends. CDR3 protein: CASNWERDSWIVAGELFF. The DNA for the CDR3 is TGTGCCAGCAATTGGGAGCGGGACAGCTGGATCGTAGCCGGGGAGCTGTTTTTT.

The CDR3 here is CASSRDTNQPQHF. The CDR3 DNA reads TGTGCCAGCAGTCGGGACACCAATCAGCCCCAGCATTTT. This chain links TRBV28 with TRBJ1-5; D may be TRBD1 (6 bases). Germline-derived CDR1 and CDR2 are MDHEN and SYDVKM. The V gene lost 5 bases and the J gene lost 3 bases, with 8 bases spanning the gap. The CDR3 runs 13 residues.

The chain links TRBV19 to TRBJ2-7; D is ambiguous. The CDR3 runs 14 residues. CDR1 is LNHDA and CDR2 is SQIVND in the germline V gene (reference sequence). The V and J ends lost 1 base and 3 bases respectively, with 10 bases between them. DNA of the CDR3: TGTGCCAGTAGTATAGGGGTCAGATACTACGAGCAGTACTTC. This sequence encodes CASSIGVRYYEQYF.

V gene TRBV5-4 combines with J gene TRBJ2-7; D remains ambiguous. V lost 2 bases and J 3 bases, leaving 3 bases between the germline ends. There are 11 residues in the CDR3. Germline loops: CDR1 SGHNT, CDR2 YYREEE (reference sequence). The CDR3, as DNA: TGTGCCAGCAGCTTCGGCTACGAGCAGTACTTC. It specifies CASSFGYEQYF.

The rearrangement uses TRBV5-1 and TRBJ1-1; tentative D call: TRBD1 (6 bases). This CDR3 has 14 amino acids. Germline V CDR1 and CDR2: SGHRS, YFSETQ. Deletions cut 4 bases from V and 6 bases from J, with 16 bases between. CDR3 sequence: CASSPSGAEAEAFF. Written as DNA, the CDR3 is TGCGCCAGCAGCCCCTCGGGGGCAGAGGCTGAAGCTTTCTTT.

The gene calls are TRBV19 and TRBJ2-3; D is perhaps TRBD2 (6 bases). Germline CDR1 reads LNHDA; CDR2 reads SQIVND (reference sequence). V lost 3 bases to trimming and J lost 6 bases, with 13 bases between them. The CDR3 is 14 amino acids. CDR3 coding DNA: TGTGCCAGTAGTATTCGCGGGATGGGCGATACGCAGTATTTT. As protein: CASSIRGMGDTQYF.

The chain uses TRBV5-8 and TRBJ2-7; D may be TRBD1 or TRBD2 (5 bases each). Germline V gene lookup returns CDR1 SGHTS and CDR2 YDEGEE. The CDR3 totals 12 residues. The V gene lost 3 bases and the J gene lost 6 bases, with 10 bases spanning the gap. The CDR3 loop is CASSSGTLEQYF. In nucleotides, the CDR3 is TGTGCCAGCAGCTCCGGGACGCTCGAGCAGTACTTC.

This clone was found once. The chain couples TRBV7-3 to TRBJ2-7; no clear D gene. The V and J ends lost 5 bases and 5 bases respectively, with 19 bases between them. The CDR3 has 15 residues. Germline CDR1 SGHTA, CDR2 FQGTGA. CDR3 residues: CASSPRLGFRDEQYF. The DNA of the CDR3 is TGTGCCAGCAGCCCGCGTCTTGGGTTCCGGGACGAGCAGTACTTC. Full variable domain (rest looked up from reference TRBV7-3 and TRBJ2-7): GAGVSQTPSNKVTEKGKYVELRCDPISGHTALYWYRQSLGQGPEFLIYFQGTGAADDSGLPNDRFFAVRPEGSVSTLKIQRTERGDSAVYLCASSPRLGFRDEQYFGPGTRLTVT.

V gene TRBV6-6 combines with J gene TRBJ2-7, with D unresolved. CDR1 is MNHNY and CDR2 is SVGAGI in the germline V gene (reference sequence). V was pared by 2 bases and J by 7 bases, with 12 bases between. The CDR3 runs 13 residues. CDR3 sequence reads: CASSYRLGLEQYF. The CDR3 DNA is TGTGCCAGCAGTTACCGCCTCGGTTTGGAGCAGTACTTC.

The chain joins TRBV7-9 to TRBJ1-1, with D uncertain. The CDR3 runs to 14 residues. Germline assignment: CDR1 SEHNR and CDR2 FQNEAQ (reference sequence). V lost 2 bases to trimming and J lost 4 bases, with 11 bases between them. The CDR3 bases are TGTGCCAGCAGCTTACGCCCCCTCGGCACTGAAGCTTTCTTT. It encodes CASSLRPLGTEAFF.

The rearrangement uses TRBV27 and TRBJ2-7, with TRBD2 matching 7 bases. Trimming cost V 1 base and J 7 bases; bases outside gene matches: 10. This CDR3 has 15 amino acids. CDR1 and CDR2 from the germline V gene are MNHEY and SMNVEV (reference sequence). The CDR3 loop is CASSLLREHTGEQYF. The CDR3 DNA reads TGTGCCAGCAGTTTATTGCGGGAGCACACGGGGGAGCAGTACTTC.

This chain joins TRBV18 and TRBJ1-5; 7 bases match TRBD1. The CDR3 extends over 16 amino acids. J lost 0 bases, V lost 2 bases, and 4 bases had no gene match. Germline V gives CDR1 KGHSH, CDR2 LQKENI. The CDR3 region is CASSPGTAGSNQPQHF. The CDR3 nucleotides read TGTGCCAGCTCACCAGGGACAGCCGGTAGCAATCAGCCCCAGCATTTT.

This clone was detected once. V and J are TRBV5-1 and TRBJ2-7; perhaps TRBD2 as D (6 bases). The germline V gene encodes CDR1 SGHRS and CDR2 YFSETQ. Trimming shortened V by 7 bases and J by 1 base, and 24 bases separated the two germline ends. This CDR3 has 17 residues. CDR3 protein: CASGRGPAGSESYEQYF. The CDR3 nucleotides read TGCGCCAGCGGACGGGGACCTGCCGGGAGCGAGTCCTACGAGCAGTACTTC.

The J gene is TRBJ2-2, the V gene TRBV4-3; D is possibly TRBD2 (5 bases). Deletions cut 0 bases from V and 3 bases from J, with 8 bases between. The CDR3 consists of 15 residues. Germline CDR1 reads LGHNA; CDR2 reads YSLEER. The CDR3, as DNA: TGCGCCAGCAGCCAAGAAGGGAGATACACCGGGGAGCTGTTTTTT. This encodes CASSQEGRYTGELFF.

The chain couples TRBV5-4 to TRBJ2-7, with 8 bases matching TRBD1. The CDR3 sequence is 13 residues long. V shed 4 bases, J shed 2 bases, and the junction held 2 bases outside the gene matches. The germline V gene encodes CDR1 SGHNT and CDR2 YYREEE (reference sequence). CDR3 nucleotide sequence: TGTGCCAGCAGCACGGACAGGGCCTACGAGCAGTACTTC. Residues: CASSTDRAYEQYF.

In this sample, this clone turned up a few times. The V gene is TRBV7-3, the J gene TRBJ1-5; 7 nucleotides match TRBD1. V was clipped by 1 base and J by 0 bases; unmatched bases: 6. CDR1 SGHTA and CDR2 FQGTGA come from the germline V gene. The CDR3 covers 17 residues. Here the CDR3 reads CASSLRDSHNSNQPQHF. For the CDR3, the DNA is TGTGCCAGCAGCTTAAGGGACAGCCACAATAGCAATCAGCCCCAGCATTTT. Drawing the rest from reference TRBV7-3 and TRBJ1-5, the complete variable domain is GAGVSQTPSNKVTEKGKYVELRCDPISGHTALYWYRQSLGQGPEFLIYFQGTGAADDSGLPNDRFFAVRPEGSVSTLKIQRTERGDSAVYLCASSLRDSHNSNQPQHFGDGTRLSIL.

V and J are TRBV7-9 and TRBJ2-5, with 8 bases matching TRBD2. CDR1 is SEHNR, CDR2 FQNEAQ, per germline (reference sequence). V lost 1 base and J lost 1; bases outside the gene matches: 8. The CDR3 totals 17 residues. CDR3 amino acids: CASSLGVASGFQETQYF. The CDR3 DNA sequence: TGTGCCAGCAGCTTAGGGGTGGCTAGCGGGTTCCAAGAGACCCAGTACTTC. The entire variable domain, with the rest obtained from reference TRBV7-9 and TRBJ2-5, is as follows: DTGVSQNPRHKITKRGQNVTFRCDPISEHNRLYWYRQTLGQGPEFLTYFQNEAQLEKSRLLSDRFSAERPKGSFSTLEIQRTEQGDSAMYLCASSLGVASGFQETQYFGPGTRLLVL.

Details on this clone: The junction departs from germline at one end; a sequencing error may be responsible. The V gene is TRBV28, the J gene TRBJ2-2; 7 nucleotides line up with TRBD1. The CDR3 loop spans 16 amino acids. Germline loops: CDR1 MDHEN, CDR2 SYDVKM. DNA of the CDR3: TGTGCCAGCAGCTTATTCCGGACAGGGAACACCGGGGAGCTGTTTTTT. Its protein product is CASSLFRTGNTGELFF.

This sequence joins TRBV6-5 and TRBJ1-2; TRBD1 might be the D (5 bases). Trimming left V 0 bases short and J 9 bases short, with 11 bases between. There are 13 residues in the CDR3. Looked up from germline, CDR1 is MNHEY and CDR2 is SVGAGI. The CDR3 sequence is CASSYSGGSSYTF. Written as DNA, the CDR3 is TGTGCCAGCAGTTACTCTGGGGGGAGCAGCTACACCTTC.

The chain joins TRBV2 to TRBJ2-1; unclear D gene. Trimming left V 8 bases short and J 6 bases short, with 11 bases between. Germline V gives CDR1 SNHLY, CDR2 FYNNEI. The CDR3 is 12 amino acids. The CDR3 loop is CASSGRLNEQFF. The CDR3, as DNA: TGTGCCAGCTCTGGCAGGCTCAATGAGCAGTTCTTC. The variable domain in full, with the rest retrieved from reference TRBV2 and TRBJ2-1, is EPEVTQTPSHQVTQMGQEVILRCVPISNHLYFYWYRQILGQKVEFLVSFYNNEISEKSEIFDDQFSVERPDGSNFTLKIRSTKLEDSAMYFCASSGRLNEQFFGPGTRLTVL.

V is TRBV13 and J is TRBJ2-7; D tentatively reads TRBD1 or TRBD2 (6 bases each). CDR1 is PRHDT and CDR2 is FYEKMQ in the germline V gene (reference sequence). This CDR3 has 16 residues. Trimming stripped 5 bases from V and 2 bases from J, with 19 bases between. CDR3 sequence: CASSPGSGGLPYEQYF. DNA of the CDR3: TGTGCCAGCAGCCCTGGGTCCGGGGGCCTACCCTACGAGCAGTACTTC.

The rearrangement joins TRBV6-6 to TRBJ1-2, with D possibly TRBD1 on 6 matching bases. CDR1 is MNHNY and CDR2 is SVGAGI in the germline V gene (reference sequence). The CDR3 covers 14 residues. Trimming pared 8 bases from V and 8 bases from J, leaving 21 bases between. CDR3 DNA: TGTGCCAGCGTGTCCCCTGGGGGGGCTCAAGGCTACACCTTC. It translates to CASVSPGGAQGYTF.

This clone was picked up one time. The J gene is TRBJ1-3, the V gene TRBV19, with D uncertain. CDR3 size: 13 residues. CDR1 is LNHDA and CDR2 is SQIVND in the germline V gene (reference sequence). The ends were cut back, 3 bases at V and 4 bases at J, with 7 bases in the middle. CDR3 in amino acids: CASSMGFGNTIYF. The CDR3 DNA reads as TGTGCCAGTAGTATGGGCTTCGGAAACACCATATATTTT.